There are a few counts of the clone carrying this T cell receptor beta chain. Germline values: CDR1 MDHEN, CDR2 SYDVKM. This CDR3 has 14 amino acids. Trimming took 6 bases from V and 0 from J, leaving 11 bases between them. Thyroid surgery was performed in patients who had received no treatment beforehand. Per the original methods: A distant-metastasis classifier for papillary thyroid cancer was built using CDR3 differences across clinicopathological groups. Using MiXCR, TCRdb reanalyzed the PCR reads. Here the V and J calls rest on TCRdb's processing, not on the authors' analysis. Counted here are 20,000 to 25,000 clones, around a third occurring once; the ten biggest clones make up 13% to 15%. The data are from a study of metastatic and nonmetastatic thyroid tumors.

This receptor was identified in a female donor with papillary thyroid cancer or a benign thyroid nodule (not recorded which). Some clones in this sample may be carry-over from other donors' samples. This chain joins TRBV28 and TRBJ1-2; no reliable D call. The material sequenced was blood. CDR3 DNA: TGTGCCAGCAGCAAGACACCCACTAACTATGGCTACACCTTC. Protein product: CASSKTPTNYGYTF.